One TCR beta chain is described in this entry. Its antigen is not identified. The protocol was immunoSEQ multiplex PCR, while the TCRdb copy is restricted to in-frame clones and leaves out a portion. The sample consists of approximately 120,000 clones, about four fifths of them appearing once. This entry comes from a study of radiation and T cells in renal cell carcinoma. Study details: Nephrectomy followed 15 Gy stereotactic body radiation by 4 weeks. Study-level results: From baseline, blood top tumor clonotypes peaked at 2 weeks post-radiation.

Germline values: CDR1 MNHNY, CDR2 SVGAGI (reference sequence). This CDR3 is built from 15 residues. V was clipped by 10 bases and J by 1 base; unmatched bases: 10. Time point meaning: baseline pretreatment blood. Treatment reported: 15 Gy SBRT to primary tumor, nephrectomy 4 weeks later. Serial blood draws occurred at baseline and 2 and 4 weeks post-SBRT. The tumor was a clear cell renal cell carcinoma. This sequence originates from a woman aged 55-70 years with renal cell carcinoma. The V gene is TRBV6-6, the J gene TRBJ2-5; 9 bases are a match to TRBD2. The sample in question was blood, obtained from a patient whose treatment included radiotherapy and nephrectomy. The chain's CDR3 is CATTDSSGIQETQYF. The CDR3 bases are TGTGCCACCACGGATTCTAGCGGGATCCAAGAGACCCAGTACTTC.